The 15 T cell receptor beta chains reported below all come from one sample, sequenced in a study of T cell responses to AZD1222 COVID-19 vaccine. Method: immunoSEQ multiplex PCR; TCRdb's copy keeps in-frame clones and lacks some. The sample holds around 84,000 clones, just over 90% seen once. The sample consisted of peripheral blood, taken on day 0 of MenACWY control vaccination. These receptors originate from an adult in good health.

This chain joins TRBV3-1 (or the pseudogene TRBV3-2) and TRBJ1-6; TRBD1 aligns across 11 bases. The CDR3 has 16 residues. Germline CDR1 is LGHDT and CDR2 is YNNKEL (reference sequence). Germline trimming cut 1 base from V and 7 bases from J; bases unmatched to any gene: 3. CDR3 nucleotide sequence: TGTGCCAGCAGCCAAGGGACAGGGGGCAGGAATTCACCCCTCCACTTT. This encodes CASSQGTGGRNSPLHF.

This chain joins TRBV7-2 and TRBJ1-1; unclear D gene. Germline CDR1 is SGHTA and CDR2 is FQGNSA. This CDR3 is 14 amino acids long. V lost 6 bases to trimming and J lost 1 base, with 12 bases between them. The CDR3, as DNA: TGTGCCAGCAGTCCCTGGGCGGGGAACACTGAAGCTTTCTTT. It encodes CASSPWAGNTEAFF.

The CDR3 DNA sequence: TGTGCCAGCAGTGAATCGGTATCCCTCTACGAGCAGTACTTC. It encodes CASSESVSLYEQYF. The chain couples TRBV25-1 to TRBJ2-7; D remains ambiguous. CDR1 and CDR2 from the germline V gene are MGHDK and SYGVNS. This CDR3 has 14 residues. V gave up 1 base and J gave up 3 bases, with 10 bases separating them.

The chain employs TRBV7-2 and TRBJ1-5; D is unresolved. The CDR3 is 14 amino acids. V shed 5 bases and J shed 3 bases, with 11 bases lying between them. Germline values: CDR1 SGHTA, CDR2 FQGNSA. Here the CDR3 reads CASSPLVFNQPQHF. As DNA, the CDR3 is TGTGCCAGCAGCCCCCTGGTTTTCAATCAGCCCCAGCATTTT.

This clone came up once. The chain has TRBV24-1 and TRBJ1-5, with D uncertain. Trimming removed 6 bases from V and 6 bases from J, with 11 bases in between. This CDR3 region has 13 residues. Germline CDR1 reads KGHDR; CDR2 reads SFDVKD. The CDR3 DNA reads TGTGCCACCAGTTCGGCAGGCGGTCAGCCCCAGCATTTT. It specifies CATSSAGGQPQHF.

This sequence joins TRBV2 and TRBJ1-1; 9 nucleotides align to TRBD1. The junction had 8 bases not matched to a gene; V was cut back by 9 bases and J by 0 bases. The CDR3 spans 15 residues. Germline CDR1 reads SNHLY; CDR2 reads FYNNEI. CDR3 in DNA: TGTGCCAGTAGGACAGGGGCCCTAATGAACACTGAAGCTTTCTTT. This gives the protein CASRTGALMNTEAFF. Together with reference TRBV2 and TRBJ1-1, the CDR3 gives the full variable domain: EPEVTQTPSHQVTQMGQEVILRCVPISNHLYFYWYRQILGQKVEFLVSFYNNEISEKSEIFDDQFSVERPDGSNFTLKIRSTKLEDSAMYFCASRTGALMNTEAFFGQGTRLTVV.

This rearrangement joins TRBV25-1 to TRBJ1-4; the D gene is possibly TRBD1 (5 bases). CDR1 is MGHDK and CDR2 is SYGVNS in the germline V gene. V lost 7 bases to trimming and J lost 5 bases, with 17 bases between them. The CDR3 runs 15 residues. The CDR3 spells CASIGFGGKNEKLFF. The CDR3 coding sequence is TGTGCCAGCATCGGGTTTGGGGGAAAGAATGAAAAACTGTTTTTT.

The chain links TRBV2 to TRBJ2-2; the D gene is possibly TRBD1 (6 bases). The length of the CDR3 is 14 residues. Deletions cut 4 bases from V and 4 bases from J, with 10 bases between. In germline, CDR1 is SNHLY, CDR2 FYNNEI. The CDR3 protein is CASSGRRGTGELFF. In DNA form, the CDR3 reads TGTGCCAGCAGTGGTCGCAGGGGCACCGGGGAGCTGTTTTTT.

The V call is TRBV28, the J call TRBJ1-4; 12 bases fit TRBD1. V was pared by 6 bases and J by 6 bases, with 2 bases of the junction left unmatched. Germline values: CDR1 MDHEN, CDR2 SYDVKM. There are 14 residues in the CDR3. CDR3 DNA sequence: TGTGCCAGCAGGGGGACAGGGGGCGATGAAAAACTGTTTTTT. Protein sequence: CASRGTGGDEKLFF.

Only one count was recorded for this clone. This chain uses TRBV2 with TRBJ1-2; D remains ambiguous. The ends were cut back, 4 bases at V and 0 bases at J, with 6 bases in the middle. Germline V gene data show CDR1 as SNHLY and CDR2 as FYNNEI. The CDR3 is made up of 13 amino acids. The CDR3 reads CASSAAPNYGYTF. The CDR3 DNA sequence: TGTGCCAGCAGTGCGGCGCCTAACTATGGCTACACCTTC.

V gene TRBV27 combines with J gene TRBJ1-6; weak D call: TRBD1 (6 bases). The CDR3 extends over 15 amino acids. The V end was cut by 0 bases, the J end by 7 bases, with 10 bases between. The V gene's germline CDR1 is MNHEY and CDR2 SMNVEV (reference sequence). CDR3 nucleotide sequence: TGTGCCAGCAGTTTATCCTGGGGGCAAAATTCACCCCTCCACTTT. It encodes CASSLSWGQNSPLHF.

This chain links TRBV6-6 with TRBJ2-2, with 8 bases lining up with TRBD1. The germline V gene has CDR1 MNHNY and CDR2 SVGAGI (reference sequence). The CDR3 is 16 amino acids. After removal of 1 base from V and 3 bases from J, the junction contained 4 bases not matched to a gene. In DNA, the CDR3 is TGTGCCAGCAGTTACTGGCAGGGGGCAGACACCGGGGAGCTGTTTTTT. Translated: CASSYWQGADTGELFF.

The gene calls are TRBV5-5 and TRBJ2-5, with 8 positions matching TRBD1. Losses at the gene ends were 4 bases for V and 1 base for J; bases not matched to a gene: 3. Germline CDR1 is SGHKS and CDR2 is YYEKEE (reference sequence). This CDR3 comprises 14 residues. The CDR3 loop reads CASSRGQAQETQYF. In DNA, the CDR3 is TGTGCCAGCAGCCGGGGACAGGCCCAAGAGACCCAGTACTTC.

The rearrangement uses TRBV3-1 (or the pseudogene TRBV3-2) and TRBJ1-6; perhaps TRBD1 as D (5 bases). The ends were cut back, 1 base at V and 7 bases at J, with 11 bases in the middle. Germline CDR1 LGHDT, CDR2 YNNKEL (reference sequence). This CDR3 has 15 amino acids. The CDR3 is CASSQVSGGNSPLHF. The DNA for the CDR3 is TGTGCCAGCAGCCAAGTATCGGGGGGAAATTCACCCCTCCACTTT.

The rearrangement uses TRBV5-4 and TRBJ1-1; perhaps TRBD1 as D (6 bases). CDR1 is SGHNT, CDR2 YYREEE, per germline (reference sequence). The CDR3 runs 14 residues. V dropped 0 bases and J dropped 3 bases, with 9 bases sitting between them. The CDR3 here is CASSLEGVDTEAFF. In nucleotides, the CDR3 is TGTGCCAGCAGCTTGGAGGGGGTGGACACTGAAGCTTTCTTT.